This T cell receptor beta chain was recovered during a study of OX40 agonist ivuxolimab in advanced cancers. As for the study more broadly: Ivuxolimab, which targeted the costimulatory receptor OX40 (CD134), was an agonistic, fully human IgG2 monoclonal antibody. Of the approximately 54 dose-escalation patients, hepatocellular carcinoma was present in around 20, melanoma in roughly 15, renal cell carcinoma in 9 and head and neck cancer in 9. Partial responses occurred in three dose-escalation patients, of whom one had hepatocellular carcinoma and two had cutaneous melanoma. The dose-escalation cohort was 82.7% male with a mean age of about 65 years, ranging from 23 to 79. Peripheral TCRbeta sequencing was intended to test whether TCR sequence diversity was altered and clonal T-cell expansion was caused by ivuxolimab. Intravenous ivuxolimab was administered to patients every 2 weeks at six dose levels: 0.01, 0.1, 0.3, 1.5, 3 and 10 mg/kg. Prior anti-PD-1, anti-PD-L1 or anti-CTLA-4 therapy was permitted, and about two fifths of dose-escalation patients had received checkpoint inhibitors. The paper reports the monotherapy dose-escalation portion (N of about 56 patients) of the phase I ivuxolimab trial.

To sequence the TCRbeta CDR3 region, genomic DNA was isolated from the sorted cells. The immunoSEQ Assay was used for sequencing of TCRbeta CDR3 regions. The source is immuneACCESS, and TCRdb retained only in-frame sequences with V and J called. Part of the clones is not carried over; for the studies checked, unresolved V genes explain less than half of this, and the remainder is unexplained. Present in this sample are about 53,000 clones, more than 80% of which were seen just once. Of the sample, roughly a tenth is held by the ten largest clones. In its sample, this clone was seen once. Its antigen has not been determined. No qualities accompany the bases; no much larger clone lies one base away. The trial excluded patients who had a history of autoimmune disease or were on systemic immunosuppression. Peripheral blood for TCR sequencing was collected from all dose cohorts at baseline, on cycle 4 day 1, and on cycle 7 day 1. The samples were taken from a phase I, first-in-human, multicenter, open-label dose-escalation trial of ivuxolimab. Adults with locally advanced or metastatic melanoma, renal cell, hepatocellular, or head and neck squamous cell carcinoma were enrolled in the trial. Before TCR sequencing, CD4+ T cells and CD8+ T cells from peripheral blood were sorted into separate populations.

The research as a whole found: After ivuxolimab, CD8+ T cells had more expanded clones than CD4+ T cells on average. The antigen specificity of the clonally expanded peripheral T cells was not determined. In the 0.1-3.0 mg/kg groups, partial responders were among the patients with the lowest normalized peripheral clonal expansion, particularly in CD8+ T cells. Low levels of normalized T-cell clonal expansion were also seen in some patients who did not respond. At doses of 0.1 to 3.0 mg/kg, clonal expansion of both CD4+ and CD8+ T cells in blood was seen between baseline and week 6.

Material: CD4+ or CD8+ T cells sorted from blood, obtained in a trial of the OX40 agonist ivuxolimab. This receptor was identified in an adult with an advanced solid tumor such as melanoma, head and neck, liver or kidney cancer.

In nucleotides, the sequence is TGTGCCATCAGACCGGGGGGAGGGGGAGAGACCCAGTACTTC. This encodes CAIRPGGGGETQYF. The rearranged segments are TRBV10-3 and TRBJ2-5; D gene: possibly TRBD2, on 7 matching bases. The CDR3 holds 14 amino acids from the cysteine to the phenylalanine. This entry keeps only the CDR3 DNA: 42 bases, framed from base 1. CDR1 and CDR2 are drawn from the germline V gene: ENHRY, SYGVKD. The junction shows trimming of 6 bases on V and 4 bases on J, plus 15 bases between the germline ends.